This T cell receptor (beta chain) emerged from a study of B cell selection in AIRE deficiency (dated 2019 in TCRdb). About the study as a whole: A comparison of TCRbeta repertoires of sorted blood CD4+ conventional T cells and regulatory T cells was made between AIRE-deficient patients and healthy controls. The TCR-sequenced cohort comprised roughly 5 AIRE-deficient APECED patients and roughly 5 healthy control donors.

What the study reported, not specific to this receptor: In terms of TCRBV gene usage, CDR3 length and TCR diversity, Tconv and Treg cells from AIRE-deficient patients looked similar to Tconv and Treg cells from healthy donors. Approximately 31% of Treg TCRbeta sequences shared among healthy donors appeared in patient Tconv cells, suggesting diversion of Treg-biased clones into the Tconv compartment. Only TCRbeta chains were sequenced, and over 35% of shared healthy-donor Treg sequences were also present in healthy Tconv cells, possibly due to differing TCRalpha chains. Of roughly 4,000 shared Treg TCRbeta sequences, approximately 30% were shared only among healthy donors and over 8% only among patients, suggesting less efficient Treg selection without AIRE. Shorter CDR3s were found in shared Treg sequences, reflecting a bias toward rearrangements containing few non-templated nucleotide insertions.

Details on this clone: No antigen is known for it. The sample holds no much larger clone one base away, and base qualities are not on file.

The immunoSEQ platform was used to sequence the TCRbeta chain. Turning to the authors' computational methods: Tens of thousands of distinct TCRbeta sequences from patients and approximately 96,000 from healthy donors were obtained from pooled Treg repertoires. Treg TCRbeta sequences found in two or more individuals were defined as public, and these public Treg TCRbeta sequences were then searched for in Tconv repertoires. To test for differences between groups, Mann-Whitney U tests with Bonferroni-Dunn correction were run in GraphPad Prism 7.03. The immuneACCESS repertoire file appears here via TCRdb, limited to in-frame rearrangements. These files lack a portion of the clones; in checked studies, under half of the deficit traces to unresolved V genes, and the cause of the others is not known. V, J and clone size derive from that table, while D and trimming were established from the DNA sequence. The sample table lists about 21,000 clones, about 94% of them with a count of one. The top ten clones comprise 2% of the sample.

The CDR3 numbers 13 residues from cysteine through phenylalanine. The retained sequence is limited to the CDR3, 39 bases, with the frame set at the first base. Per the germline V gene (reference sequence), GTSNPN is the CDR1 and SVGIG is the CDR2. Trimming at the junction amounts to 5 bases on V and 11 bases on J, and the germline ends lie 21 bases apart. Regulatory T cells were sorted as CD4+CD25hiCD127low/negative cells. APECED syndrome was present in the AIRE-deficient patients. Sorting of Tconv and Treg cells intended for TCRbeta sequencing was performed on a FACSAria flow cytometer. Sorted cells were collected in 5-ml round-bottom polystyrene tubes, and dry cell pellets were stored frozen at -80 degrees C prior to sequencing.

This clonotype originated in a human donor with AIRE deficiency. Sequenced material: Tregs sorted from PBMCs. Recombination connected TRBV30 to TRBJ1-1; the D gene cannot be named for sure. The sequence in DNA is TGTGCCTGGTCAGGAGAGCAGGCCGCCCGGGCTTTCTTT. The resulting protein is CAWSGEQAARAFF.